The TCR beta chain under discussion was sequenced for a study of OX40 agonist ivuxolimab in advanced cancers. Study-wide findings and caveats: CD8+ T cells showed, on average, more clonal expansion than CD4+ cells. The authors also found low normalized T-cell clonal expansion in some nonresponders.

Profiling relied on immunoSEQ multiplex PCR, and the TCRdb table lists in-frame clones only, not all of them. This sample has fewer than 14,000 clones, with 74% found just once. This CDR3 is built from 16 residues. The V gene lost 2 bases and the J gene lost 0 bases, with 10 bases spanning the gap. The germline V gene has CDR1 SGHTA and CDR2 FQGTGA. For this clone: The antigen is not known.

The source is an adult with an advanced solid tumor such as melanoma, head and neck, liver or kidney cancer. This chain uses TRBV7-3 with TRBJ2-2, with D unresolved. The sequences come from CD4+ or CD8+ T cells sorted from blood, collected in a trial of the OX40 agonist ivuxolimab. CDR3 nucleotide sequence: TGTGCCAGCAGCTTACATTTTAGTACGAACACCGGGGAGCTGTTTTTT. Residues: CASSLHFSTNTGELFF.